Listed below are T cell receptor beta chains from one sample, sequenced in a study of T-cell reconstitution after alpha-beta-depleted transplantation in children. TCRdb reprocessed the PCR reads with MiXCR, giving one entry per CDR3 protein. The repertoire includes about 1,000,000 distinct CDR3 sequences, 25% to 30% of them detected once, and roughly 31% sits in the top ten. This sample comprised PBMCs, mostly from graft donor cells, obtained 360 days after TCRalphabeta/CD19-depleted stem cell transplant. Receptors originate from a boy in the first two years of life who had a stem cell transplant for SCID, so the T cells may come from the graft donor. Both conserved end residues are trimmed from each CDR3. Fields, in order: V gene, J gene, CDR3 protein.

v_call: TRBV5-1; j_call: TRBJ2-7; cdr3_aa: ASSLGNWDPSSYEQY
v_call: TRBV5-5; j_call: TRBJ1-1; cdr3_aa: ASSGTGSKDTEAF
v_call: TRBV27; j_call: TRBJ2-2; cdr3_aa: ASSFLRNTGELF
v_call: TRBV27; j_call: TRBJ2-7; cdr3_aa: ASSLTLQGPVPYEQY
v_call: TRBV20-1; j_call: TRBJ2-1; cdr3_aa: SARDPGAGDNEQF
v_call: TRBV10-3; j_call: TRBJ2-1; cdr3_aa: AISEKGREQF
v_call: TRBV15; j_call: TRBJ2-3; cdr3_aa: ATSSSFSDINTQY
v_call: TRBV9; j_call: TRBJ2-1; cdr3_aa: ASSVDSDNEQF
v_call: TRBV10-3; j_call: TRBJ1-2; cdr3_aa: AISDSLIYGYT
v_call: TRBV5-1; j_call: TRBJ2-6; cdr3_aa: ASSQPGQGISGANVLT
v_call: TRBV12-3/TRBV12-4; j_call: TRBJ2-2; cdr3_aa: ASSDTSGGAWNTGELF
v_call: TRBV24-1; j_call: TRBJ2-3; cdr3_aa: ATSNPFSNCTGTQY
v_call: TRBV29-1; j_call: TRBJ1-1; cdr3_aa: SVEDRGTEAF
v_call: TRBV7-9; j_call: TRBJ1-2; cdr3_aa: ASSLIGGGST
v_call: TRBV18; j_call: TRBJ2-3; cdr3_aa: ASSPPRTGSTDTQY
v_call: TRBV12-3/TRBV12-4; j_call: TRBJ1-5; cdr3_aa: ASKGTDNQPQH
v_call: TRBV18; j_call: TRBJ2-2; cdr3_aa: ACSPNRANTGELF
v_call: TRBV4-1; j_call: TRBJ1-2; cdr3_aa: ASSQSTRARYT
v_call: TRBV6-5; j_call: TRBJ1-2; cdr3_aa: ASSLMFTGHSGYGYT
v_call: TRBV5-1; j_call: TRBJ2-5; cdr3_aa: ASSDTTGSRGGTQY
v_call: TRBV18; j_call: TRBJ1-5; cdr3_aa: ASSPLPAAHSNQPQH
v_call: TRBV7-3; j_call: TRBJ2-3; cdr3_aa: ASSLAGAITDTQY
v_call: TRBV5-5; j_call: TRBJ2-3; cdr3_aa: ASSLVPRFRADTQY
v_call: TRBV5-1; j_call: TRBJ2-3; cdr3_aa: ASSSGLAGVTYTDTQY
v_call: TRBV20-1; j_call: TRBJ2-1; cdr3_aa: SAAFGTAAYNEQF
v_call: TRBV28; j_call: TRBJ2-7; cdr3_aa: ASSSPTGYSYEQY
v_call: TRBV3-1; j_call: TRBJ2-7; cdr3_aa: ASSRTGVYEQY
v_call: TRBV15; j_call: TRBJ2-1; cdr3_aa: ATSRDWGHNEQF
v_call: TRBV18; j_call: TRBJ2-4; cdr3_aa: ASSPQGAINIQY
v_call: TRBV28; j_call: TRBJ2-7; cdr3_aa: ASSSIGAGNYEQY
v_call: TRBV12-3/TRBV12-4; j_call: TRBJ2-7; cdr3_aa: ASSLHRQSPYEQY
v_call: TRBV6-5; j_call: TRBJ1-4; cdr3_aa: ASSYSDRSNEKLF
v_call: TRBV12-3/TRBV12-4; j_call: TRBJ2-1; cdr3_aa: ASSLTERLVCEQF
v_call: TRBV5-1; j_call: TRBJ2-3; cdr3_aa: ASSLLPGTSRTDTQY
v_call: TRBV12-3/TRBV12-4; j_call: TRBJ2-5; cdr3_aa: ASREPRRTGQETQY
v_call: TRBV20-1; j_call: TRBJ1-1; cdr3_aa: SARPGTGEAF
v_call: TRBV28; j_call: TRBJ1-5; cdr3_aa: ASSSTALHQPQH
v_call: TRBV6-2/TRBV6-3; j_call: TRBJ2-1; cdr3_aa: ATGGRNEQF
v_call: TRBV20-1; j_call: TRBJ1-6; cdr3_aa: SAPTEGGVRDNSPLH
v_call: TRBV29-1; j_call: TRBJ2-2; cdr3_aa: SVPGLAGELF